These 12 T cell receptor beta chains were all obtained from the same sample, sequenced in a study of post-analysis software for immune sequencing data. Study observations and caveats: Controls had lower frequencies than patients of five or six TRBV segments, which included TRBV5-6, TRBV5-1 and TRBV20-1.

Carried by the TCR beta cDNA libraries were unique molecular identifiers. Each CDR3 protein is one row after TCRdb ran MiXCR on the PCR reads. The table records about 460,000 distinct CDR3 sequences, around 40% of them present only once. For these receptors, no antigen is known. The material sequenced was blood. The source of these receptors is a girl between 10 and 17 years old with multiple sclerosis.

The chain combines TRBV3-1 with TRBJ2-3, with no clear D. Germline assignment: CDR1 LGHDT and CDR2 YNNKEL (reference sequence). The CDR3 runs 13 residues. V was pared by 4 bases and J by 6 bases, with 11 bases between. The CDR3 bases are TGTGCCAGCAGCCGAACGGCCGTGGATACGCAGTATTTT. Amino acid sequence: CASSRTAVDTQYF.

This chain connects TRBV4-1 to TRBJ2-3; D is undetermined. Germline V gene data show CDR1 as MGHRA and CDR2 as YSYEKL. V lost 1 base and J 4 bases, leaving 15 bases between the germline ends. The CDR3 spans 16 residues. This chain's CDR3 is CASSQGFLGVADTQYF. As DNA, the CDR3 is TGCGCCAGCAGCCAAGGATTCTTAGGAGTCGCAGATACGCAGTATTTT.

This clonotype has a count of ten or more. The rearrangement links TRBV29-1 to TRBJ1-4, with D possibly matching TRBD1 (6 bases). This CDR3 is built from 14 residues. The germline V gene has CDR1 SQVTM and CDR2 ANQGSEA. Trimming removed 4 bases from V and 0 bases from J, with 9 bases in between. CDR3: CSVVGGATNEKLFF. CDR3 nucleotides: TGCAGCGTTGTAGGGGGTGCAACTAATGAAAAACTGTTTTTT.

This clonotype was picked up a small number of times. In nucleotides, the CDR3 is TGTGCCAGCAGCTCCAACCGAGGCTTCAACGAGCAGTACTTC. It yields the protein CASSSNRGFNEQYF. V gene TRBV7-2 combines with J gene TRBJ2-7; D not certain. This CDR3 comprises 14 residues. The V end lost 4 bases, the J end lost 5 bases, and 15 bases lay between the germline ends. The V gene's germline CDR1 is SGHTA and CDR2 FQGNSA.

The J gene is TRBJ2-5, the V gene TRBV29-1; 12 bases are a match to TRBD2. The CDR3 has 15 amino acids. CDR1 is SQVTM and CDR2 is ANQGSEA in the germline V gene. J gave up 3 bases and V 5 bases, and 7 bases lay outside the gene matches. CDR3 nucleotides: TGCAGCGTTCTTCCTAGCGGGAGGGCAGAAGAGACCCAGTACTTC. Translation gives CSVLPSGRAEETQYF.

This clonotype was seen a few times. The chain couples TRBV7-6 to TRBJ2-7; D is perhaps TRBD1 (5 bases). CDR1 SGHVS and CDR2 FNYEAQ come from the germline V gene. The length of the CDR3 is 13 residues. V was pared by 1 base and J by 3 bases, with 7 bases between. The CDR3 bases are TGTGCCAGCAGCTTAGGGACAAACTACGAGCAGTACTTC. The encoded protein is CASSLGTNYEQYF.

V is TRBV10-3 and J is TRBJ2-7; 7 bases match TRBD1. CDR3 size: 14 residues. The V and J ends lost 4 bases and 3 bases, in that order; junction bases with no gene match: 6. CDR1 and CDR2 (germline): ENHRY, SYGVKD. In nucleotides, the CDR3 is TGTGCCATCAGTGCGGGACAGTCCGGCTACGAGCAGTACTTC. Its protein product is CAISAGQSGYEQYF.

This clonotype was picked up a small number of times. The rearrangement uses TRBV12-3 or TRBV12-4 and TRBJ1-1; D is unresolved. The CDR3 contains 17 residues. With 5 bases removed from V and 1 base from J, the gap between germline ends came to 20 bases. CDR3 sequence: CASSTLDPGGGNTEAFF. The CDR3 DNA reads TGTGCCAGCAGTACCCTCGACCCTGGCGGTGGGAACACTGAAGCTTTCTTT.

The V and J genes are TRBV28 and TRBJ2-1; 7 positions agree with TRBD1. Per the germline V gene, CDR1 is MDHEN and CDR2 is SYDVKM. V dropped 6 bases and J dropped 7; count of bases not matched to a gene: 3. The CDR3 contains 12 residues. The CDR3 DNA reads as TGTGCCAGCAGGGCCAGGGGGAATGAGCAGTTCTTC. It encodes CASRARGNEQFF.

The chain joins TRBV29-1 to TRBJ1-1; no firm D call. CDR3 size: 11 residues. V was clipped by 7 bases and J by 0 bases, with 6 bases between them. The germline V gene has CDR1 SQVTM and CDR2 ANQGSEA. The CDR3 loop reads CSAYLNTEAFF. The CDR3 DNA is TGCAGCGCTTACTTGAACACTGAAGCTTTCTTT.

This clonotype has a handful of counts. The chain employs TRBV28 and TRBJ2-7, with no clear D. Germline V gene sequence: CDR1 MDHEN, CDR2 SYDVKM. The CDR3 is made up of 14 amino acids. V gave up 2 bases and J gave up 2 bases, with 10 bases separating them. The CDR3 DNA sequence: TGTGCCAGCAGTTTAGCGTCTGGTACCTACGAGCAGTACTTC. Protein product: CASSLASGTYEQYF.

This sequence joins TRBV12-3 or TRBV12-4 and TRBJ1-2; unclear D gene. Trimming pared 4 bases from V and 8 bases from J, leaving 11 bases between. This CDR3 is 12 amino acids long. The CDR3 coding sequence is TGTGCCAGCAGTTCAAAGGGCGGGGGCTACACCTTC. Amino acid sequence: CASSSKGGGYTF.